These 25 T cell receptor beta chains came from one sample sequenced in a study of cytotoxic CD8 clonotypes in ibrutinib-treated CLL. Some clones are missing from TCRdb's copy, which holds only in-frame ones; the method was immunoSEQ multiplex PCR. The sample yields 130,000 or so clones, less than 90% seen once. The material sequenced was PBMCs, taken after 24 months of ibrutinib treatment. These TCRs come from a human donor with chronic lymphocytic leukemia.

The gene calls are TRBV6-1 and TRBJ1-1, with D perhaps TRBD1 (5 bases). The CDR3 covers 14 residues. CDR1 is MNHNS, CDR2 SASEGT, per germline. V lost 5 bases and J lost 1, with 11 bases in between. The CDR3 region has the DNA TGTGCCAGCAGTAATCGGGGACGGAACACTGAAGCTTTCTTT. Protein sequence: CASSNRGRNTEAFF.

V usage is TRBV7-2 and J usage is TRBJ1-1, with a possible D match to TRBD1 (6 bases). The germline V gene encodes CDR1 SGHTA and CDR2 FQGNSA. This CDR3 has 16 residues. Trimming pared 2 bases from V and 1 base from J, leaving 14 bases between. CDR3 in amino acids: CASSLWQGPRNTEAFF. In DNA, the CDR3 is TGTGCCAGCAGCTTATGGCAGGGGCCGCGGAACACTGAAGCTTTCTTT.

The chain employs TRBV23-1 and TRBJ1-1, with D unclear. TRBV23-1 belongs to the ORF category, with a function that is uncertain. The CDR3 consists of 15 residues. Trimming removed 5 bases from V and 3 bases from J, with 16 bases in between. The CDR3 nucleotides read TGCGCCAGCAGTACCAACGATAACTTGGACACTGAAGCTTTCTTT. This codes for CASSTNDNLDTEAFF.

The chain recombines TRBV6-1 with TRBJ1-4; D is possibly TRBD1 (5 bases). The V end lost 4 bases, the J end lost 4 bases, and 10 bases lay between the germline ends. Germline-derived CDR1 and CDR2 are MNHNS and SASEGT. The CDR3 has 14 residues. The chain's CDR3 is CASSVDRYNEKLFF. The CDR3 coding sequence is TGTGCCAGCAGTGTCGACAGATATAATGAAAAACTGTTTTTT.

The CDR3 coding sequence is TGCGCCAGCAGCTTGGTTAACACTGAAGCTTTCTTT. Translated: CASSLVNTEAFF. The chain is built from TRBV5-1 and TRBJ1-1; the D is unclear. V dropped 0 bases and J dropped 2 bases, with 2 bases sitting between them. Germline values: CDR1 SGHRS, CDR2 YFSETQ. The CDR3 consists of 12 residues.

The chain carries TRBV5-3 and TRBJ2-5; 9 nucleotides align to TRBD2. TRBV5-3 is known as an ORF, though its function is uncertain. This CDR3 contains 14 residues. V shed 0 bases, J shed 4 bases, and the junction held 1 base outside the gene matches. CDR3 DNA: TGTGCCAGAAGCTTGGTAGCGGGGGCAGAGACCCAGTACTTC. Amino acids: CARSLVAGAETQYF.

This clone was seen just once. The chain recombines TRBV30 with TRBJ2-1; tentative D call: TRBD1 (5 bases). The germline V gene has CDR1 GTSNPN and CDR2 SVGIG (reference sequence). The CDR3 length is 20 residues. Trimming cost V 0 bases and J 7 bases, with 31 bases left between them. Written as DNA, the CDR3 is TGTGCCTGGAGTGTAGGCATTTTCGGGCAGGGCACTTCTAGGGATAATGAGCAGTTCTTC. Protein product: CAWSVGIFGQGTSRDNEQFF. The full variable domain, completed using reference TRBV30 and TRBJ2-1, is SQTIHQWPATLVQPVGSPLSLECTVEGTSNPNLYWYRQAAGRGLQLLFYSVGIGQISSEVPQNLSASRPQDRQFILSSKKLLLSDSGFYLCAWSVGIFGQGTSRDNEQFFGPGTRLTVL.

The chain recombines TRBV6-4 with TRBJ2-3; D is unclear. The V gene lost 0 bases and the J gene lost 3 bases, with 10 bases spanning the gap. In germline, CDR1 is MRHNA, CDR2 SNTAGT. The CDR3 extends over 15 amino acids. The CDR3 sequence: CASSDSGTGTDTQYF. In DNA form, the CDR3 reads TGTGCCAGCAGTGACTCAGGTACTGGAACAGATACGCAGTATTTT.

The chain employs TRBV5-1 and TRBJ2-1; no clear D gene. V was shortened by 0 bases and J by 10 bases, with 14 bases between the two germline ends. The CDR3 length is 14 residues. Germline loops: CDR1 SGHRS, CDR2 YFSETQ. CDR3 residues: CASSLAGPTVEQFF. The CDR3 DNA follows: TGCGCCAGCAGCTTGGCCGGTCCAACAGTGGAGCAGTTCTTC.

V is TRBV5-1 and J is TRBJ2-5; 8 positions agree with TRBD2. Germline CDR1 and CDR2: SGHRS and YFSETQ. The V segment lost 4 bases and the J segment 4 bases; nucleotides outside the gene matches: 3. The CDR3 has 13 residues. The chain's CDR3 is CASSGSGGETQYF. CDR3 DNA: TGCGCCAGCAGCGGGAGCGGGGGAGAGACCCAGTACTTC.

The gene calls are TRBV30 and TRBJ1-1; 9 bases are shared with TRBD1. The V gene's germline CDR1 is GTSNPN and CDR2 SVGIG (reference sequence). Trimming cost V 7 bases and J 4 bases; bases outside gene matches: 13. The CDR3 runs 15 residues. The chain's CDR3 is CASSTQGAKSTEAFF. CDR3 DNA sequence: TGTGCCTCCTCTACACAGGGGGCCAAGAGCACTGAAGCTTTCTTT.

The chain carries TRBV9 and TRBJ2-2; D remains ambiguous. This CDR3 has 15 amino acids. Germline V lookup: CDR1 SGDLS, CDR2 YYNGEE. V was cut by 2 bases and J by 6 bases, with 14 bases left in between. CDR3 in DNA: TGTGCCAGCAGCGTCGGCGGAGCAGCAGCCGGGGAGCTGTTTTTT. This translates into CASSVGGAAAGELFF.

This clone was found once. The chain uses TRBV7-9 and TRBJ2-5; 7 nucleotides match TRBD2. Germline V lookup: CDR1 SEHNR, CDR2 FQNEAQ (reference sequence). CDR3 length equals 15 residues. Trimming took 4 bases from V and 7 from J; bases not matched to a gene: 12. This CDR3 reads CASSSRSGGGGTQYF. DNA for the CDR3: TGTGCCAGCAGCTCCCGATCGGGGGGAGGCGGGACCCAGTACTTC.

CDR3 sequence: CASTPSFCRFF. Written as DNA, the CDR3 is TGTGCCAGCACCCCGTCTTTTTGTCGGTTCTTC. The chain employs TRBV7-3 and TRBJ2-1, with D unclear. The CDR3 is 11 amino acids. Trimming removed 7 bases from V and 15 bases from J, with 16 bases in between. Germline values: CDR1 SGHTA, CDR2 FQGTGA.

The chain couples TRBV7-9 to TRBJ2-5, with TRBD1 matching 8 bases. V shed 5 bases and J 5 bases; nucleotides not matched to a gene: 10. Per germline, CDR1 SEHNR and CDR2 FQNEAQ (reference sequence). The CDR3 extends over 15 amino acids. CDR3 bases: TGTGCCAGCAGCCAATGGACAGGGAAGGGGGAGACCCAGTACTTC. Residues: CASSQWTGKGETQYF.

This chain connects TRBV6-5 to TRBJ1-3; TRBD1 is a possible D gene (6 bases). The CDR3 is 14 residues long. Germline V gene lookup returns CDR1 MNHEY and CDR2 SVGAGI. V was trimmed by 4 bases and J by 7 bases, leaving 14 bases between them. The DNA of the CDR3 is TGTGCCAGCAGTTGGACAGTTCTCGGGAACACCATATATTTT. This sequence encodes CASSWTVLGNTIYF.

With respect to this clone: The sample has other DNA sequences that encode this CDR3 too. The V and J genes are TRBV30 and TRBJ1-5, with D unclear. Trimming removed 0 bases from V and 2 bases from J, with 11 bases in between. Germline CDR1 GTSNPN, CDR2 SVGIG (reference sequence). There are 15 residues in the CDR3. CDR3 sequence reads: CAWSVSVGGNQPQHF. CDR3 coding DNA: TGTGCCTGGAGTGTTTCGGTAGGCGGCAATCAGCCCCAGCATTTT.

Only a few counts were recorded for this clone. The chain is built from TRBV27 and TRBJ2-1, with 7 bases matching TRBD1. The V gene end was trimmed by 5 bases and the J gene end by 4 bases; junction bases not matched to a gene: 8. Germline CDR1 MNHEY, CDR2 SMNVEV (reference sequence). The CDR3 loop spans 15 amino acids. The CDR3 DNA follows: TGTGCCAGCAGTCCCGCCGTGGGACAGTACAATGAGCAGTTCTTC. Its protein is CASSPAVGQYNEQFF.

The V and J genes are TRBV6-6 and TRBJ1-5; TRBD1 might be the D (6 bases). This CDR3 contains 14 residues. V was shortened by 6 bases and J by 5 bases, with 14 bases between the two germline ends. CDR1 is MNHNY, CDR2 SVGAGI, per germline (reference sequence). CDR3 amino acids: CASSDGRGYQPQHF. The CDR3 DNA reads TGTGCCAGCAGCGACGGGAGGGGGTATCAGCCCCAGCATTTT.

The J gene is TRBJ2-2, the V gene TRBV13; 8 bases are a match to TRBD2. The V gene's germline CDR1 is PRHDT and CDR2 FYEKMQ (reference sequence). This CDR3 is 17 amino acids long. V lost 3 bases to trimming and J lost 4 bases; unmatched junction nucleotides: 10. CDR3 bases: TGTGCCAGCAGCTTTAGGTTCGAGCGGGGGACCACCGGGGAGCTGTTTTTT. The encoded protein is CASSFRFERGTTGELFF.

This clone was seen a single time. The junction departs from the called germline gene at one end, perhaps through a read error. CDR3 coding DNA: TGCAGCACCGGGGTCCGCCTCCAAGGGACCCAGTACTTC. It yields the protein CSTGVRLQGTQYF. J is TRBJ2-5 and V is TRBV29-1, with D maybe TRBD2 (5 bases). CDR3 length equals 13 residues. Looked up from germline, CDR1 is SQVTM and CDR2 is ANQGSEA.

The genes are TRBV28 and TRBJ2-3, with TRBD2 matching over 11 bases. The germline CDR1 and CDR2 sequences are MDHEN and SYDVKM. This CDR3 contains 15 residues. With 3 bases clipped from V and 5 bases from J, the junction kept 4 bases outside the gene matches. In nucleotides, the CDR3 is TGTGCCAGCAGTTTTAGCGGGGGGGCCCTAGATACGCAGTATTTT. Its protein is CASSFSGGALDTQYF.

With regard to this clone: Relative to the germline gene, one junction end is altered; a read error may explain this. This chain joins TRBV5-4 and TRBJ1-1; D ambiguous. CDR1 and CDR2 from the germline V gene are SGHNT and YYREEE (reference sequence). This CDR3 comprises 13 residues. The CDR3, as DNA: TGTGCCAGCAGCCGTTGGGATAACATTGAAGCTTTCTTT. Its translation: CASSRWDNIEAFF.

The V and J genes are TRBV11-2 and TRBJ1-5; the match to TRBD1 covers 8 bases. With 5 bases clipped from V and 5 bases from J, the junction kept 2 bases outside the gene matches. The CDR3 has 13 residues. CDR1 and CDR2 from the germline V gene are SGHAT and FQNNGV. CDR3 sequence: CASSLDRDQPQHF. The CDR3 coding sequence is TGTGCCAGCAGCCTGGACAGGGATCAGCCCCAGCATTTT.

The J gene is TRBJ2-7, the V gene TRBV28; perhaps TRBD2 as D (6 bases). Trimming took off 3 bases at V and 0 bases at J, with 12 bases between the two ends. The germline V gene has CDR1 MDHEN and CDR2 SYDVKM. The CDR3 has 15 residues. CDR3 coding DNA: TGTGCCAGCAGTTTGGGGGGATTAAGCTCCTACGAGCAGTACTTC. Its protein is CASSLGGLSSYEQYF.